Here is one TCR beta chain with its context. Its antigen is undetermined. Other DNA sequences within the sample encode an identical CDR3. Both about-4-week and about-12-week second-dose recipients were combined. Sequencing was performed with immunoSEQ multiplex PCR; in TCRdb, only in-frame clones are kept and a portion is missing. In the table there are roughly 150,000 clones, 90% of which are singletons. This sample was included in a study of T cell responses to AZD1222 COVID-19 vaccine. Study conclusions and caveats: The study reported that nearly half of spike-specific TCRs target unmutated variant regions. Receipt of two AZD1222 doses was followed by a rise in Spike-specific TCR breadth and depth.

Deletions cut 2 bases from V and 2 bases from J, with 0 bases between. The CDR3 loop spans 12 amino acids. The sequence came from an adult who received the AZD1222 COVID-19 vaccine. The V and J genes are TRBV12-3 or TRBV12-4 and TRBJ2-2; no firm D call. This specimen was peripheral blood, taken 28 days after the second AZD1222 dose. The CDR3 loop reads CASSLNTGELFF. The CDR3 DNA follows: TGTGCCAGCAGTTTAAACACCGGGGAGCTGTTTTTT.